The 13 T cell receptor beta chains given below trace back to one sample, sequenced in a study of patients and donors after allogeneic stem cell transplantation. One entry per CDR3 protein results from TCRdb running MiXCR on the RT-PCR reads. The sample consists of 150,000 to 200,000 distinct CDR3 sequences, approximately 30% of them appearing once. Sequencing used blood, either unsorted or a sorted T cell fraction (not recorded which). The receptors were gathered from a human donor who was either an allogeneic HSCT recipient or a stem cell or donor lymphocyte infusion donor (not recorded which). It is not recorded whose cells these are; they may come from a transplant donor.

CDR3 sequence: CASTKGLAGVYGEQFF. In DNA, the CDR3 is TGTGCCAGCACCAAGGGACTAGCGGGAGTTTACGGTGAGCAGTTCTTC. The gene calls are TRBV28 and TRBJ2-1; 14 positions match TRBD2. Germline V gene sequence: CDR1 MDHEN, CDR2 SYDVKM. The ends lost 7 bases at V and 9 bases at J; junction bases unmatched: 11. This CDR3 has 16 residues.

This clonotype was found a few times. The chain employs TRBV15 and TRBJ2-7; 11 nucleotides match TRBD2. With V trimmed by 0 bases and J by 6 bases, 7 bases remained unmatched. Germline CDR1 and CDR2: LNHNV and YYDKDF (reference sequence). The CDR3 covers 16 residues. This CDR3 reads CATSRDRVAGGPEQYF. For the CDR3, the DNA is TGTGCCACCAGCAGAGATAGAGTAGCGGGAGGGCCCGAGCAGTACTTC.

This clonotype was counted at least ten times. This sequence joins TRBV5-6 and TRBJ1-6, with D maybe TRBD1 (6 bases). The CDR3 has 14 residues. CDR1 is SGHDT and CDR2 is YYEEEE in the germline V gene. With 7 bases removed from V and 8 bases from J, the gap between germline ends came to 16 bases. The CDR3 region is CASENRVLYSPLHF. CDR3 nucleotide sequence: TGTGCCAGCGAAAACAGGGTGTTGTATTCACCCCTCCACTTT.

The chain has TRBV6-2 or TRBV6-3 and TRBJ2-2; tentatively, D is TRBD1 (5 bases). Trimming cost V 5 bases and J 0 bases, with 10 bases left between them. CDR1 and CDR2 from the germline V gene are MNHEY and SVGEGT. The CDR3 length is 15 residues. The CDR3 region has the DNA TGTGCCAGCAGTCACCAGGGCGCGAACACCGGGGAGCTGTTTTTT. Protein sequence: CASSHQGANTGELFF.

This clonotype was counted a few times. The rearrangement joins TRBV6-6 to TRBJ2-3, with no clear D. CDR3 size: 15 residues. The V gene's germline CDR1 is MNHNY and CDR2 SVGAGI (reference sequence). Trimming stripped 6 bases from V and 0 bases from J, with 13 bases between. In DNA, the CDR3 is TGTGCCAGCAGGCGCGGAGAATCCAGCACAGATACGCAGTATTTT. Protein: CASRRGESSTDTQYF.

The CDR3 sequence is CSARSGGSVYEQYF. Written as DNA, the CDR3 is TGCAGTGCTAGATCTGGGGGTTCGGTCTACGAGCAGTACTTC. This sequence joins TRBV20-1 and TRBJ2-7; D may correspond to TRBD1 or TRBD2 (5 bases each). CDR3 size: 14 residues. Germline V gene lookup returns CDR1 DFQATT and CDR2 SNEGSKA (reference sequence). V was pared by 2 bases and J by 3 bases, with 14 bases between.

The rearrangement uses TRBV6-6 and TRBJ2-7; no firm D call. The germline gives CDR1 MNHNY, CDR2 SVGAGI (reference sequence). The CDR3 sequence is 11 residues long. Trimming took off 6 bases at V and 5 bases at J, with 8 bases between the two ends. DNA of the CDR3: TGTGCCAGCAGGGACGTGGACGAGCAGTACTTC. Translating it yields CASRDVDEQYF.

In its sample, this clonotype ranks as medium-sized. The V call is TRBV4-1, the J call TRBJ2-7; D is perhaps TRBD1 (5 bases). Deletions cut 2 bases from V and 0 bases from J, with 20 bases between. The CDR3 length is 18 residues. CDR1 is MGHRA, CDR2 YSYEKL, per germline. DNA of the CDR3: TGCGCCAGCAGCCAAACAATTATGGGTCACAGGAGCTCCTACGAGCAGTACTTC. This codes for CASSQTIMGHRSSYEQYF.

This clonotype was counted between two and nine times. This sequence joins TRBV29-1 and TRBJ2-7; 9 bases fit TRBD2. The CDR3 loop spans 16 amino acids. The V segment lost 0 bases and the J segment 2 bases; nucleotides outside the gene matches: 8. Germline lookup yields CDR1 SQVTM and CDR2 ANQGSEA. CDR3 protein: CSVEERKAGGPYEQYF. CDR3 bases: TGCAGCGTTGAAGAGAGGAAGGCGGGAGGGCCCTACGAGCAGTACTTC.

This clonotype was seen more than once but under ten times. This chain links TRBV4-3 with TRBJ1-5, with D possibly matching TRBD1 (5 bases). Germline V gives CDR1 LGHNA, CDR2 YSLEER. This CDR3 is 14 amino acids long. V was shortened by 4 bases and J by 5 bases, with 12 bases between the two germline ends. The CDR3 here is CASSLRDRDQPQHF. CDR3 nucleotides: TGCGCCAGCAGCCTCCGGGACCGAGATCAGCCCCAGCATTTT.

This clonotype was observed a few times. The CDR3 here is CASSEIYRGSYNEQFF. The CDR3 nucleotides are TGTGCCAGCAGTGAAATATACAGGGGTTCCTACAATGAGCAGTTCTTC. The chain links TRBV25-1 to TRBJ2-1, with 7 nucleotides matching TRBD1. V dropped 2 bases and J dropped 1; count of bases not matched to a gene: 5. Germline-derived CDR1 and CDR2 are MGHDK and SYGVNS. This CDR3 region has 16 residues.

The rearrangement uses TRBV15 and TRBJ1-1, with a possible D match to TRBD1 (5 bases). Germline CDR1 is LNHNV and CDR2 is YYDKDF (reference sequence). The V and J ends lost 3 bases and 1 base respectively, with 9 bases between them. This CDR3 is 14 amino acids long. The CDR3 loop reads CATSRGRENTEAFF. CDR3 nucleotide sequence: TGTGCCACCAGCAGGGGACGGGAGAACACTGAAGCTTTCTTT.

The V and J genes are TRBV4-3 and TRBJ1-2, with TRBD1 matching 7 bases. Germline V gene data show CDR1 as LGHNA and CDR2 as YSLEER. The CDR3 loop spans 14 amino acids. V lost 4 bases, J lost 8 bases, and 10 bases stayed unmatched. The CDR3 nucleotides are TGCGCCAGCAGCCCCAGGGGGAGCCTTCAAGGCTACACCTTC. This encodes CASSPRGSLQGYTF.